This TCR beta chain was identified in a study of HIV-infected children after antiretroviral therapy interruption. Study details: All children had CD4+ count above 500 and viral load below 50 copies/ml. Recorded EBV and CMV exposure existed for most children. For the interruption arm, samples span week 0 through about 3 years after study end.

The TCR library was built from RNA with a 3' RACE protocol and unique molecular identifiers. TCRdb reanalysed the 3' RACE reads using MiXCR and keeps one entry per CDR3 protein. The sample yields about 83,000 distinct CDR3 sequences, about 7.2% seen once. Described treatment: PENTA 11 planned treatment interruption arm or continuous ART arm. From thawed PBMCs, naive CD4+ CD45RA+ CD45RO- T cells were sorted. V gave up 8 bases and J gave up 2 bases, with 15 bases separating them. Germline V CDR1 and CDR2: MNHNY, SVGAGI (reference sequence). This CDR3 has 15 amino acids. The sequence derives from a pool of human donors with HIV. Sequenced material: CD45RA+ CD4+ T cells from PBMCs, pooled from several time points, taken from a donor given antiretroviral therapy, either interrupted or continuous. As for subset: naive CD4+ CD45RA+ CD45RO- T cells. The V gene is TRBV6-6, the J gene TRBJ2-2; possibly TRBD1 for D (6 bases). The CDR3 coding sequence is TGTGCCAGCTGCCCTTACAGGGCAAACACCGGGGAGCTGTTTTTT. Amino acids: CASCPYRANTGELFF.